Listed here are 27 T cell receptor beta chains from one sample, sequenced in a study of identical twins. Using its own MiXCR run on the 5' RACE reads, TCRdb lists one record per CDR3 protein. The sample lists roughly 500,000 distinct CDR3 sequences; 20% to 25% were seen once. These records were also assigned to another study, of T cells expressing NK-cell markers.

The sample comprised CD4+ T cells sorted from blood. Receptors were obtained from a woman aged 18-29 years in good health.

In this sample, this clonotype turned up a few times. The rearrangement uses TRBV5-1 and TRBJ2-2; perhaps TRBD2 as D (6 bases). The germline V gene encodes CDR1 SGHRS and CDR2 YFSETQ. V was shortened by 4 bases and J by 6 bases, with 10 bases between the two germline ends. The CDR3 length is 13 residues. The CDR3 DNA reads as TGCGCCAGCAGCGGAGGGTTCGCCGGGGAGCTGTTTTTT. This codes for CASSGGFAGELFF.

The chain employs TRBV6-5 and TRBJ2-7; 7 bases line up with TRBD1. The J segment lost 7 bases and the V segment lost 3 bases, leaving 12 bases of the junction unmatched. CDR1 and CDR2 from the germline V gene are MNHEY and SVGAGI. The CDR3 sequence is 15 residues long. CDR3 nucleotides: TGTGCCAGCAGTTATAGGGGGCAAGACCCTAGGGAGCAGTACTTC. The encoded protein is CASSYRGQDPREQYF.

In this sample, this clonotype turned up a few times. The V and J genes are TRBV4-3 and TRBJ2-1; D call uncertain. CDR3 length equals 13 residues. Germline CDR1 is LGHNA and CDR2 is YSLEER. Deletions cut 1 base from V and 15 bases from J, with 16 bases between. Written as DNA, the CDR3 is TGCGCCAGCAGCCAAGCGGATGGGCTAGTTCCGTTCTTC. It encodes CASSQADGLVPFF.

J is TRBJ1-5 and V is TRBV6-2 or TRBV6-3; D is perhaps TRBD1 (6 bases). There are 21 residues in the CDR3. Germline V lookup: CDR1 MNHEY, CDR2 SVGEGT. Deletions cut 5 bases from V and 6 bases from J, with 35 bases between. CDR3 residues: CASSQFYWAGAGRIETQPQHF. The CDR3 DNA reads TGTGCCAGCAGTCAGTTTTACTGGGCAGGGGCAGGGCGCATTGAAACTCAGCCCCAGCATTTT.

A note on this clonotype: A much larger clone differs by one base, so this may be a read error. The chain is built from TRBV12-3 or TRBV12-4 and TRBJ2-5, with no clear D. The CDR3 has 11 residues. This chain's CDR3 is CSSSISLTQYF. The DNA for the CDR3 is TGTTCCAGCAGTATAAGCCTCACCCAGTACTTC.

This clonotype was picked up a small number of times. CDR3 in amino acids: CASSFPQTDTQYF. The CDR3 DNA is TGTGCCAGCAGCTTTCCCCAGACAGATACGCAGTATTTT. The V gene is TRBV5-5, the J gene TRBJ2-3; D gene uncertain. The CDR3 sequence is 13 residues long. Trimming stripped 2 bases from V and 3 bases from J, with 7 bases between. CDR1 is SGHKS, CDR2 YYEKEE, per germline (reference sequence).

This clonotype has only a few counts. The CDR3 sequence: CASSGRSTQYF. The CDR3 DNA follows: TGTGCCAGCAGCGGTAGAAGCACGCAGTATTTT. This rearrangement joins TRBV9 to TRBJ2-3; D is undetermined. Trimming stripped 3 bases from V and 9 bases from J, with 8 bases between. This CDR3 is built from 11 residues. CDR1 is SGDLS, CDR2 YYNGEE, per germline.

The rearrangement joins TRBV29-1 to TRBJ1-3; 9 nucleotides agree with TRBD1. CDR1 and CDR2 from the germline V gene are SQVTM and ANQGSEA. The CDR3 sequence is 15 residues long. Trimming at V came to 7 bases and at J to 4 bases, leaving 11 bases not matched to a gene. Here the CDR3 reads CSASPRDRAGNTIYF. The CDR3, as DNA: TGCAGCGCTTCCCCGCGGGACAGGGCAGGAAACACCATATATTTT.

This clonotype was picked up one time. J is TRBJ1-1 and V is TRBV5-1; D possibly corresponds to TRBD1 (5 bases). The V end lost 0 bases, the J end lost 4 bases, and 13 bases lay between the germline ends. Germline CDR1 SGHRS, CDR2 YFSETQ. This CDR3 comprises 15 residues. The CDR3 sequence is CASSLGFRGVTEAFF. In nucleotides, the CDR3 is TGCGCCAGCAGCTTGGGGTTCCGGGGGGTCACTGAAGCTTTCTTT. The whole variable domain, remainder taken from reference TRBV5-1 and TRBJ1-1, is KAGVTQTPRYLIKTRGQQVTLSCSPISGHRSVSWYQQTPGQGLQFLFEYFSETQRNKGNFPGRFSGRQFSNSRSEMNVSTLELGDSALYLCASSLGFRGVTEAFFGQGTRLTVV.

The chain recombines TRBV5-1 with TRBJ2-3; tentatively, D is TRBD1 (5 bases). The germline V gene encodes CDR1 SGHRS and CDR2 YFSETQ. Between the trimmed V and J ends, which lost 4 bases and 4 bases, there was a span of 16 bases. CDR3 size: 15 residues. The CDR3 protein is CASSRSGNEADTQYF. CDR3 DNA sequence: TGCGCCAGCAGCCGCTCAGGGAATGAGGCAGATACGCAGTATTTT.

This clonotype was picked up a small number of times. This chain joins TRBV18 and TRBJ2-4; 9 positions match TRBD2. Germline CDR1 and CDR2: KGHSH and LQKENI. This CDR3 is built from 14 residues. After removal of 6 bases from V and 8 bases from J, the junction contained 8 bases not matched to a gene. Written as DNA, the CDR3 is TGTGCCAGCTCCCAGGTAGCGGGAGAAGACATTCAGTACTTC. This encodes CASSQVAGEDIQYF.

This clonotype was seen a few times. The chain couples TRBV20-1 to TRBJ2-2; D is uncertain. Trimming cost V 0 bases and J 2 bases, with 4 bases left between them. The length of the CDR3 is 13 residues. CDR1 is DFQATT and CDR2 is SNEGSKA in the germline V gene (reference sequence). CDR3 loop: CSARDINTGELFF. The DNA of the CDR3 is TGCAGTGCTAGAGATATTAACACCGGGGAGCTGTTTTTT.

This clonotype was recorded a few times. The CDR3 spells CSARTVLWFGTEAFF. CDR3 nucleotides: TGCAGTGCTAGGACGGTTTTGTGGTTCGGGACTGAAGCTTTCTTT. This chain uses TRBV20-1 with TRBJ1-1, with D uncertain. The germline V and J ends were trimmed by 3 bases and 5 bases, with 19 bases remaining between them. This CDR3 is 15 amino acids long. The germline V gene has CDR1 DFQATT and CDR2 SNEGSKA (reference sequence).

The sample holds a few counts of this clonotype. The V and J genes are TRBV14 and TRBJ1-4; D is perhaps TRBD1 (5 bases). The CDR3 has 13 amino acids. V lost 5 bases and J lost 5, with 9 bases in between. From germline, CDR1 is SGHDN and CDR2 FVKESK. The CDR3 region has the DNA TGTGCCAGCAGCAGGACACGGAATGAAAAACTGTTTTTT. Protein product: CASSRTRNEKLFF.

This clonotype turned up a few times. The gene calls are TRBV9 and TRBJ2-1; D is unclear. This CDR3 region has 12 residues. Germline-derived CDR1 and CDR2 are SGDLS and YYNGEE. V was trimmed by 1 base and J by 12 bases, leaving 11 bases between them. The CDR3 nucleotides are TGTGCCAGCAGCGTAACAAGGAAAGCGCAGTTCTTC. The encoded protein is CASSVTRKAQFF.

This clonotype has more than one count but fewer than ten. This chain joins TRBV3-1 and TRBJ1-2; D remains unclear. Trimming removed 4 bases from V and 1 base from J, with 13 bases in between. The CDR3 is 15 residues long. Germline V gene lookup returns CDR1 LGHDT and CDR2 YNNKEL (reference sequence). Here the CDR3 DNA reads TGTGCCAGCAGCCCCAGACTAGGAGGTAACTATGGCTACACCTTC. It is translated as CASSPRLGGNYGYTF.

This clonotype has at least ten counts. This chain links TRBV6-5 with TRBJ1-6, with 7 bases identical to TRBD1. There are 15 residues in the CDR3. The germline gives CDR1 MNHEY, CDR2 SVGAGI. The V and J ends lost 0 bases and 15 bases, in that order; junction bases with no gene match: 11. CDR3 bases: TGTGCCAGCAGTTACTCGATAGCCGGACAGGCGATCCTCCACTTT. Translating it yields CASSYSIAGQAILHF.

This rearrangement joins TRBV20-1 to TRBJ2-3; TRBD2 matches 10 bases. CDR1 is DFQATT, CDR2 SNEGSKA, per germline (reference sequence). The CDR3 has 14 residues. Germline trimming cut 3 bases from V and 5 bases from J; bases unmatched to any gene: 5. Here the CDR3 DNA reads TGCAGTGCTAGGCTAGCGGGAGCAATAGATACGCAGTATTTT. Amino acid sequence: CSARLAGAIDTQYF.

This clonotype was found a few times. The V and J genes are TRBV9 and TRBJ2-7; no firm D call. Between the trimmed V and J ends, which lost 4 bases and 7 bases, there was a span of 15 bases. CDR1 is SGDLS, CDR2 YYNGEE, per germline. This CDR3 comprises 13 residues. The CDR3 DNA reads TGTGCCAGCAGCCCCACGGCTTTAGGGGAGCAGTACTTC. As protein: CASSPTALGEQYF.

The chain is built from TRBV11-2 and TRBJ2-7, with 7 bases matching TRBD2. The J segment lost 3 bases and the V segment lost 1 base, leaving 6 bases of the junction unmatched. This CDR3 has 15 residues. Germline-derived CDR1 and CDR2 are SGHAT and FQNNGV. The chain's CDR3 is CASSLGTRGGYEQYF. In DNA form, the CDR3 reads TGTGCCAGCAGCTTAGGGACTCGCGGGGGCTACGAGCAGTACTTC.

There are many counts of this clonotype. V is TRBV7-9 and J is TRBJ2-2, with 12 bases lining up with TRBD2. Trimming removed 8 bases from V and 4 bases from J; junction bases left unmatched: 11. Germline V gene sequence: CDR1 SEHNR, CDR2 FQNEAQ (reference sequence). This CDR3 comprises 17 residues. CDR3 DNA: TGTGCCAGCGGGGTGACTAGCGGGAGCGTCGGCACCGGGGAGCTGTTTTTT. It translates to CASGVTSGSVGTGELFF.

This clonotype came up a few times. The V gene is TRBV20-1, the J gene TRBJ2-1, with D perhaps matching TRBD2 (6 bases). The CDR3 has 12 amino acids. Between the trimmed V and J ends, which lost 3 bases and 12 bases, there was a span of 15 bases. Germline V gives CDR1 DFQATT, CDR2 SNEGSKA (reference sequence). For the CDR3, the DNA is TGCAGTGCTAGCAGCGGACTACCTGTGCAGTTCTTC. Translation: CSASSGLPVQFF.

The J gene is TRBJ2-5, the V gene TRBV29-1, with a possible D match to TRBD2 (6 bases). This CDR3 has 13 amino acids. Germline V gene data show CDR1 as SQVTM and CDR2 as ANQGSEA. Trimming cost V 4 bases and J 7 bases, with 16 bases left between them. Here the CDR3 DNA reads TGCAGCGTTGCGGGACTCCTTCTAGGGACCCAGTACTTC. It yields the protein CSVAGLLLGTQYF.

The sample holds a few counts of this clonotype. The chain is built from TRBV20-1 and TRBJ2-3; 7 bases line up with TRBD2. The CDR3 contains 13 residues. Germline V gives CDR1 DFQATT, CDR2 SNEGSKA (reference sequence). Trimming at V came to 5 bases and at J to 6 bases, leaving 8 bases not matched to a gene. CDR3 nucleotide sequence: TGCAGTGCTGGACTAGTTGGGGCCGATACGCAGTATTTT. Its translation: CSAGLVGADTQYF.

This clonotype was counted ten times or more. This chain joins TRBV7-2 and TRBJ2-3; D remains unclear. The V gene lost 2 bases and the J gene lost 5 bases, with 8 bases spanning the gap. The CDR3 covers 13 residues. CDR1 is SGHTA and CDR2 is FQGNSA in the germline V gene. CDR3 amino acids: CASSLKARDTQYF. The CDR3 region has the DNA TGTGCCAGCAGCTTAAAGGCTAGAGATACGCAGTATTTT.

The chain combines TRBV7-6 with TRBJ2-5; a possible D gene is TRBD1 (5 bases). From germline, CDR1 is SGHVS and CDR2 FNYEAQ. This CDR3 has 12 residues. V lost 6 bases, J lost 5 bases, and 10 bases lay in between. CDR3 region: CASRPPGETQYF. The CDR3 DNA follows: TGTGCCAGCAGGCCCCCAGGGGAGACCCAGTACTTC.

This clonotype was seen a few times. The chain combines TRBV20-1 with TRBJ2-1; 8 bases match TRBD2. With 6 bases clipped from V and 7 bases from J, the junction kept 8 bases outside the gene matches. Germline V gene sequence: CDR1 DFQATT, CDR2 SNEGSKA (reference sequence). The CDR3 contains 13 residues. The CDR3 sequence is CSAEGLAGNEQFF. The CDR3 coding sequence is TGCAGTGCCGAGGGCCTAGCGGGTAATGAGCAGTTCTTC.